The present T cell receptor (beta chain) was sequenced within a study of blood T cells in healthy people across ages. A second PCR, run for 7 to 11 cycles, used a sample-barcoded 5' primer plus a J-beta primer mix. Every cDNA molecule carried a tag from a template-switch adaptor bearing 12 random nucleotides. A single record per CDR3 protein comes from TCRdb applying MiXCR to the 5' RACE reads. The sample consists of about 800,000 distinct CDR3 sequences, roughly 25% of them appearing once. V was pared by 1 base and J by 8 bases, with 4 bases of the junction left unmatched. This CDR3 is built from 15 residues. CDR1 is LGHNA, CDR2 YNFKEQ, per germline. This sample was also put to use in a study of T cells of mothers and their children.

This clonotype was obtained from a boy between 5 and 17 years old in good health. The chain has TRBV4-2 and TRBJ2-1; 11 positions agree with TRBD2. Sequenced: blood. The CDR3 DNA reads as TGTGCCAGCAGCCAAGGATTACTAGCGGGAGATGAGCAGTTCTTC. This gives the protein CASSQGLLAGDEQFF.